This entry describes one TCR beta chain. The target antigen is unknown. Profiled with immunoSEQ multiplex PCR; TCRdb holds only in-frame clones, not every one. The repertoire holds about 9,800 clones, with about 89% as singletons. Germline values: CDR1 WSHSY, CDR2 SAAADI. The J segment lost 5 bases and the V segment lost 3 bases, leaving 9 bases of the junction unmatched. The CDR3 spans 16 residues. The data derive from a study of T cells after posttransplantation cyclophosphamide. Study-wide results and limits: Skin or GI-infiltrating T cells shared few TRB sequences with blood. TRB clonality was highly associated with recipient CMV seropositivity and reactivation. Later post-transplant blood repertoires were often dominated by donor CD8+ memory clones.

Methotrexate plus calcineurin inhibitor accompanied controls' myeloablative marrow transplants; sampling was 1 year later. The V gene is TRBV10-2, the J gene TRBJ2-1; 8 positions agree with TRBD2. This TCR was sampled from a male patient in his 50s who received an allogeneic stem cell transplant from an unrelated donor, was CMV-positive, and had chronic GVHD only. The graft donor may account for some of the T cells. The sequencing used PBMCs, collected roughly 460 days after allogeneic stem cell transplant with calcineurin inhibitor and methotrexate. The CDR3 sequence is CASSESGGSLHNEQFF. The CDR3 coding sequence is TGCGCCAGCAGTGAATCGGGGGGGAGTCTCCACAATGAGCAGTTCTTC.